The 27 T cell receptor beta chains in this list originate from one sample, sequenced in a study of regulatory T cells in long-lasting Graves disease. The time point here: persistent/refractory GD, antithyroid drugs over 5 years with positive TRAb. With RNA extracted from PBMCs as input, the TCR library was made. Building the TCR beta libraries relied on iRepertoire HTBI primers, and CDR3 regions underwent Arm-PCR. Using its own MiXCR run on the multiplex PCR reads, TCRdb lists one record per CDR3 protein. The sample consists of about 310,000 distinct CDR3 sequences, 20% to 25% of them appearing once. The source material was peripheral blood mononuclear cells (PBMCs), sampled when the disease was refractory, from a patient treated with antithyroid drugs. The receptors were sampled from a female donor with Graves disease.

The gene calls are TRBV3-2 and TRBJ2-5; the D call of TRBD2 is as the table states it, not checked on the DNA. TRBV3-2 is noted as a pseudogene. CDR3 length: 16 amino acids. This CDR3 is CASSQDQRETKETQYF. The CDR3 DNA reads TGTGCCAGCAGCCAAGACCAGCGGGAGACAAAAGAGACCCAGTACTTC.

This clonotype was seen repeatedly, ten times or more. In DNA, the CDR3 is TGTGCCAGCAGTTGGGCTGGGGGACTGACAGCCTACGAGCAGTACTTC. Its protein product is CASSWAGGLTAYEQYF. V usage is TRBV12-3 or TRBV12-4 and J usage is TRBJ2-7; a weak D match, TRBD2 (6 bases). This CDR3 has 16 residues. Deletions cut 4 bases from V and 2 bases from J, with 18 bases between.

In its sample, this clonotype was seen a few times. V usage is TRBV6-5 and J usage is TRBJ2-1; 7 nucleotides match TRBD2. The CDR3 is 15 residues long. The germline V gene encodes CDR1 MNHEY and CDR2 SVGAGI. V lost 4 bases, J lost 4 bases, and 7 bases stayed unmatched. The CDR3 sequence: CASSFGTTLYNEQFF. CDR3 nucleotide sequence: TGTGCCAGCAGTTTCGGGACTACATTATACAATGAGCAGTTCTTC.

The chain couples TRBV18 to TRBJ2-7, with D possibly TRBD1 on 7 matching bases. V dropped 0 bases and J dropped 6 bases, with 15 bases sitting between them. CDR3 length: 15 amino acids. Germline V gene lookup returns CDR1 KGHSH and CDR2 LQKENI. The CDR3 reads CASSPPGLRGAEQYF. The CDR3 DNA is TGTGCCAGCTCACCACCGGGTCTCAGGGGGGCCGAGCAGTACTTC.

This clonotype was observed at least ten times. This chain uses TRBV28 with TRBJ1-1; weak D call: TRBD1 (6 bases). CDR3 length equals 15 residues. The germline V gene has CDR1 MDHEN and CDR2 SYDVKM. Between the trimmed V and J ends, which lost 2 bases and 4 bases, there was a span of 14 bases. CDR3 DNA sequence: TGTGCCAGCAGTTTAGTTGGGGGGGGCTCCACTGAAGCTTTCTTT. It specifies CASSLVGGGSTEAFF.

Remarks on this clonotype: One end of the junction does not line up with germline, which may come from a read error. The chain joins TRBV7-3 to TRBJ2-2; 9 bases are shared with TRBD1. The CDR3 covers 17 residues. Germline CDR1 and CDR2: SGHTA and FQGTGA. This chain's CDR3 is CASSDVPGTGNIGELFF. The CDR3 DNA follows: TGTGCCAGCAGCGACGTACCCGGGACAGGGAACATCGGGGAGCTGTTTTTT.

This clonotype was seen a handful of times. This sequence joins TRBV7-8 and TRBJ2-5; D possibly corresponds to TRBD2 (5 bases). Trimming cost V 5 bases and J 4 bases, with 20 bases left between them. CDR1 is SGHVS, CDR2 FQNEAQ, per germline. CDR3 length equals 16 residues. In DNA form, the CDR3 reads TGTGCCAGCAGCCAACAATTTTGGCGGGTTGGAGAGACCCAGTACTTC. This gives the protein CASSQQFWRVGETQYF. The entire variable domain, with the rest obtained from reference TRBV7-8 and TRBJ2-5, is as follows: GAGVSQSPRYKVAKRGQDVALRCDPISGHVSLFWYQQALGQGPEFLTYFQNEAQLDKSGLPSDRFFAERPEGSVSTLKIQRTQQEDSAVYLCASSQQFWRVGETQYFGPGTRLLVL.

This sequence joins TRBV12-3 or TRBV12-4 and TRBJ2-2; D ambiguous. The germline V and J ends were trimmed by 4 bases and 2 bases, with 11 bases remaining between them. CDR3 length: 15 amino acids. The CDR3 DNA reads TGTGCCAGCAGTTCCCTCCGGGTAAACACCGGGGAGCTGTTTTTT. Translating it yields CASSSLRVNTGELFF.

The chain joins TRBV4-2 to TRBJ2-1, with TRBD1 identical over 7 bases. The CDR3 runs 15 residues. V lost 4 bases to trimming and J lost 4 bases; unmatched junction nucleotides: 7. Germline CDR1 LGHNA, CDR2 YNFKEQ. In DNA form, the CDR3 reads TGTGCCAGCAGCCCCATAGGGGGCCCTTACAATGAGCAGTTCTTC. It is translated as CASSPIGGPYNEQFF.

This clonotype was recorded many times. The J gene is TRBJ2-2, the V gene TRBV20-1; perhaps TRBD2 as D (6 bases). CDR3 size: 14 residues. Germline CDR1 and CDR2: DFQATT and SNEGSKA (reference sequence). The germline V and J ends were trimmed by 7 bases and 3 bases, with 15 bases remaining between them. The CDR3 DNA reads TGCAGTGTGAGGGCGGGGACGGACACCGGGGAGCTGTTTTTT. Its protein product is CSVRAGTDTGELFF.

The table lists this clonotype with a few counts. The chain couples TRBV27 to TRBJ1-5, with 8 nucleotides matching TRBD1. Germline V CDR1 and CDR2: MNHEY, SMNVEV (reference sequence). CDR3 size: 14 residues. V shed 6 bases and J 6 bases; nucleotides not matched to a gene: 7. DNA for the CDR3: TGTGCCAGCAGGTCCTCAGGGGGCGGTCAGCCCCAGCATTTT. Amino acid sequence: CASRSSGGGQPQHF.

This clonotype has more than one count but fewer than ten. This chain uses TRBV2 with TRBJ2-2; 7 positions agree with TRBD1. Germline V gives CDR1 SNHLY, CDR2 FYNNEI. The CDR3 has 14 amino acids. The junction had 4 bases not matched to a gene; V was cut back by 3 bases and J by 6 bases. CDR3 nucleotide sequence: TGTGCCAGCAGTGACAGGGGGACGGCCGGGGAGCTGTTTTTT. Protein sequence: CASSDRGTAGELFF.

This chain uses TRBV5-6 with TRBJ2-7; TRBD1 matches at 9 bases. Germline-derived CDR1 and CDR2 are SGHDT and YYEEEE. Germline trimming cut 1 base from V and 0 bases from J; bases unmatched to any gene: 8. This CDR3 contains 17 residues. CDR3 sequence (DNA): TGTGCCAGCAGCTTGTCTATGGGGACAGGGATCTCCTACGAGCAGTACTTC. Amino acid sequence: CASSLSMGTGISYEQYF.

There are a few counts of this clonotype. The chain carries TRBV30 and TRBJ2-4; D is possibly TRBD1 (5 bases). Germline CDR1 is GTSNPN and CDR2 is SVGIG (reference sequence). The V gene lost 7 bases and the J gene lost 3 bases, with 13 bases spanning the gap. This CDR3 comprises 13 residues. The DNA for the CDR3 is TGTGCCTCACAGGCAGGGATCAAAAACATTCAGTACTTC. The encoded protein is CASQAGIKNIQYF. Combining the CDR3 with reference TRBV30 and TRBJ2-4 gives the whole variable domain SQTIHQWPATLVQPVGSPLSLECTVEGTSNPNLYWYRQAAGRGLQLLFYSVGIGQISSEVPQNLSASRPQDRQFILSSKKLLLSDSGFYLCASQAGIKNIQYFGAGTRLSVL.

The V gene is TRBV29-1, the J gene TRBJ2-7; TRBD2 matches at 11 bases. The CDR3 loop spans 15 amino acids. Germline V lookup: CDR1 SQVTM, CDR2 ANQGSEA. With 3 bases clipped from V and 3 bases from J, the junction kept 7 bases outside the gene matches. The CDR3 region is CSVEGKGTSGYEQYF. CDR3 sequence (DNA): TGCAGCGTTGAGGGAAAAGGGACTAGCGGCTACGAGCAGTACTTC.

V is TRBV7-9 and J is TRBJ2-5; perhaps TRBD2 as D (5 bases). Between the trimmed V and J ends, which lost 5 bases and 4 bases, there was a span of 11 bases. Looked up from germline, CDR1 is SEHNR and CDR2 is FQNEAQ (reference sequence). The CDR3 runs to 13 residues. Here the CDR3 DNA reads TGTGCCAGCAGCCGACTACAGAGAGAGACCCAGTACTTC. Translated, it gives CASSRLQRETQYF.

This clonotype was counted at least ten times. The V gene is TRBV20-1, the J gene TRBJ1-1; 9 nucleotides agree with TRBD1. This CDR3 comprises 15 residues. Germline values: CDR1 DFQATT, CDR2 SNEGSKA (reference sequence). J gave up 1 base and V 6 bases, and 9 bases lay outside the gene matches. CDR3 in amino acids: CSANRDRVSNTEAFF. The CDR3 DNA follows: TGCAGTGCGAACCGGGACAGGGTCTCGAACACTGAAGCTTTCTTT.

J is TRBJ2-3 and V is TRBV7-2; D is undetermined. This CDR3 contains 13 residues. Looked up from germline, CDR1 is SGHTA and CDR2 is FQGNSA. V dropped 1 base and J dropped 4 bases, with 6 bases sitting between them. The CDR3 protein is CASSLGPADTQYF. The DNA for the CDR3 is TGTGCCAGCAGCTTAGGTCCCGCAGATACGCAGTATTTT.

The chain uses TRBV5-5 and TRBJ1-1; no clear D gene. The germline V gene encodes CDR1 SGHKS and CDR2 YYEKEE (reference sequence). V gave up 0 bases and J gave up 0 bases, with 15 bases separating them. The CDR3 length is 17 residues. The CDR3 loop is CASSLGGHVNMNTEAFF. CDR3 nucleotides: TGTGCCAGCAGCTTGGGTGGCCATGTAAACATGAACACTGAAGCTTTCTTT.

This chain joins TRBV9 and TRBJ1-2; 8 positions match TRBD1. With 1 base clipped from V and 4 bases from J, the junction kept 3 bases outside the gene matches. Germline V gene sequence: CDR1 SGDLS, CDR2 YYNGEE. The length of the CDR3 is 14 residues. The CDR3 region is CASSVTGGGYGYTF. The DNA of the CDR3 is TGTGCCAGCAGCGTAACAGGGGGTGGCTATGGCTACACCTTC.

This clonotype has ten or more counts. The chain carries TRBV2 and TRBJ1-3; 9 positions agree with TRBD1. The CDR3 is 15 residues long. V shed 10 bases, J shed 1 base, and the junction held 8 bases outside the gene matches. Germline V gives CDR1 SNHLY, CDR2 FYNNEI. CDR3 nucleotide sequence: TGTGCCAACCACCGGGACAGGGATTCTGGAAACACCATATATTTT. It encodes CANHRDRDSGNTIYF.

This clonotype was observed a handful of times. This chain connects TRBV10-3 to TRBJ1-2; D not certain. V gave up 2 bases and J gave up 1 base, with 11 bases separating them. CDR1 and CDR2 from the germline V gene are ENHRY and SYGVKD. CDR3 length equals 15 residues. CDR3 coding DNA: TGTGCCATCAGTGAGAGGTTATCAGATAACTATGGCTACACCTTC. Residues: CAISERLSDNYGYTF.

The CDR3: CASSGLAPYTGELFF. CDR3 in DNA: TGTGCCAGCAGCGGACTAGCCCCTTACACCGGGGAGCTGTTTTTT. The rearrangement links TRBV27 to TRBJ2-2, with 8 bases lining up with TRBD2. The CDR3 is 15 residues long. The germline V gene has CDR1 MNHEY and CDR2 SMNVEV (reference sequence). V gave up 6 bases and J gave up 3 bases; unmatched junction bases: 6.

The rearrangement joins TRBV7-6 to TRBJ2-5, with D possibly being TRBD1 or TRBD2 (5 bases each). The CDR3 consists of 14 residues. Germline CDR1 is SGHVS and CDR2 is FNYEAQ. Trimming stripped 5 bases from V and 2 bases from J, with 12 bases between. The CDR3 DNA reads as TGTGCCAGCAGCCGACCCGAGGGGCAAGAGACCCAGTACTTC. As protein: CASSRPEGQETQYF.

This clonotype occurred many times. The V call is TRBV5-1, the J call TRBJ1-1; no definite D call. The CDR3 spans 14 residues. The germline V and J ends were trimmed by 0 bases and 0 bases, with 6 bases remaining between them. The germline V gene encodes CDR1 SGHRS and CDR2 YFSETQ. CDR3 amino acids: CASSLAGMNTEAFF. DNA for the CDR3: TGCGCCAGCAGCTTGGCGGGCATGAACACTGAAGCTTTCTTT.

The chain links TRBV29-1 to TRBJ2-1; TRBD2 is a possible D gene (5 bases). The V end lost 7 bases, the J end lost 10 bases, and 14 bases lay between the germline ends. The CDR3 sequence is 11 residues long. Germline values: CDR1 SQVTM, CDR2 ANQGSEA. The CDR3 loop is CSGALVGEQFF. CDR3 DNA sequence: TGCAGCGGGGCACTAGTCGGGGAGCAGTTCTTC.

This clonotype was seen at least ten times. J is TRBJ2-7 and V is TRBV28; D possibly uses TRBD1 or TRBD2 (5 bases each). Germline V gene lookup returns CDR1 MDHEN and CDR2 SYDVKM. This CDR3 is 14 amino acids long. Trimming pared 5 bases from V and 3 bases from J, leaving 14 bases between. The CDR3 protein is CASSPTGAGYEQYF. For the CDR3, the DNA is TGTGCCAGCAGTCCTACCGGGGCTGGCTACGAGCAGTACTTC.